This T cell receptor (beta chain) was identified during a study of PD-1 blockade in mismatch repair-deficient tumors. Across the study: Enrolled about 2012-2016, patients had progressing, pretreated mismatch repair-deficient cancers of around 12 types.

Overall study results and limits: Rapid post-treatment expansion, then contraction, generally preceding radiologic response, marked tumor-resident clones.

Produced via immunoSEQ multiplex PCR; TCRdb's table is partial and in-frame only. This table holds about 34,000 clones, more than 70% found once. Three pembrolizumab responders had their TCRs sequenced. Looked up from germline, CDR1 is LNHDA and CDR2 is SQIVND (reference sequence). The CDR3 totals 16 residues. V was clipped by 6 bases and J by 6 bases; unmatched bases: 14. As regards this clone: Antigen specificity is unknown.

This clonotype was sampled from an adult with mismatch repair-deficient cancer. Sequenced here: PBMCs, sampled 6 to 7 weeks after starting pembrolizumab. The chain has TRBV19 and TRBJ1-2, with TRBD1 matching over 9 bases. The CDR3 coding sequence is TGTGCCAGTAGGGACGGGACAGGGATCCGATTTGATGGCTACACCTTC. Protein: CASRDGTGIRFDGYTF.